Listed here are 23 T cell receptor beta chains from one sample, sequenced in a study of Ad26.COV2.S vaccination and SARS-CoV-2 variants. Treatment denoted: around 19 received Ad26.COV2.S at low or high dose, single or two shots; roughly five received placebo; per-sample allocation not given. After the first vaccine or placebo injection, samples were drawn on day 63. Clones were read by immunoSEQ multiplex PCR, and TCRdb kept only the in-frame ones, dropping some. The sample includes about 350,000 clones, 88% seen only once; the top ten take roughly 6%. Sequenced here: peripheral blood, sampled in a trial of Ad26.COV2.S vaccine versus placebo. The receptors were sampled from a person between 18 and 60 years old who received the Ad26.COV2.S COVID-19 vaccine or a placebo.

The chain employs TRBV18 and TRBJ1-1; maybe TRBD1 (6 bases). Germline V gene sequence: CDR1 KGHSH, CDR2 LQKENI. CDR3 length equals 13 residues. Trimming stripped 6 bases from V and 2 bases from J, with 10 bases between. The CDR3 coding sequence is TGTGCCAGCTCTGGACAGCAAAACACTGAAGCTTTCTTT. Translated, it gives CASSGQQNTEAFF.

The chain combines TRBV19 with TRBJ1-2; a possible D gene is TRBD1 (6 bases). Germline lookup yields CDR1 LNHDA and CDR2 SQIVND (reference sequence). This CDR3 spans 15 amino acids. Trimming stripped 3 bases from V and 7 bases from J, with 18 bases between. CDR3: CASSIGHIGTTGYTF. CDR3 bases: TGTGCCAGTAGTATCGGGCACATTGGGACAACTGGCTACACCTTC.

Remarks on this clone: This sample also contains other DNA sequences that code for the same CDR3. V and J are TRBV12-3 or TRBV12-4 and TRBJ1-5; D remains ambiguous. This CDR3 has 13 residues. Trimming removed 2 bases from V and 4 bases from J, with 6 bases in between. The CDR3 DNA reads as TGTGCCAGCAGTTTATTGGGAAATCAGCCCCAGCATTTT. Protein product: CASSLLGNQPQHF.

The CDR3 loop is CASSPTRDRQETQYF. In DNA form, the CDR3 reads TGTGCCAGCAGCCCCACCCGGGACAGACAAGAGACCCAGTACTTC. The chain recombines TRBV5-4 with TRBJ2-5, with 7 bases identical to TRBD1. CDR1 is SGHNT and CDR2 is YYREEE in the germline V gene (reference sequence). V lost 4 bases and J lost 2; bases outside the gene matches: 8. CDR3 length: 15 residues.

This chain uses TRBV4-3 with TRBJ2-1, with 7 nucleotides matching TRBD2. J was trimmed by 2 bases and V by 2 bases; bases with no gene match: 9. This CDR3 has 17 amino acids. The germline V gene has CDR1 LGHNA and CDR2 YSLEER. The CDR3 DNA sequence: TGCGCCAGCAGCCAAACCCTGAGGCTAGCGGCCTACAATGAGCAGTTCTTC. This translates into CASSQTLRLAAYNEQFF.

This chain connects TRBV4-1 to TRBJ1-1; 7 bases match TRBD1. Losses at the gene ends were 4 bases for V and 0 bases for J; bases not matched to a gene: 11. Per germline, CDR1 MGHRA and CDR2 YSYEKL. The CDR3 sequence is 17 residues long. As DNA, the CDR3 is TGCGCCAGCAGCCCTCTACCCGGACAGGCGATGAACACTGAAGCTTTCTTT. Translated, it gives CASSPLPGQAMNTEAFF.

CDR3 region: CSVELRRANTGELFF. CDR3 nucleotide sequence: TGCAGCGTTGAGTTACGGCGAGCGAACACCGGGGAGCTGTTTTTT. V gene TRBV29-1 combines with J gene TRBJ2-2; D gene ambiguous. The CDR3 runs to 15 residues. In germline, CDR1 is SQVTM, CDR2 ANQGSEA. The germline V and J ends were trimmed by 3 bases and 0 bases, with 11 bases remaining between them.

This chain joins TRBV7-2 and TRBJ2-4; D may be TRBD2 (5 bases). The germline CDR1 and CDR2 sequences are SGHTA and FQGNSA. V lost 5 bases and J lost 1, with 12 bases in between. The CDR3 runs to 15 residues. DNA of the CDR3: TGTGCCAGCAGCCCAATGGGCGGGGCCAAAAACATTCAGTACTTC. Protein: CASSPMGGAKNIQYF.

The rearrangement uses TRBV14 and TRBJ1-4; no firm D call. V was trimmed by 0 bases and J by 10 bases, leaving 15 bases between them. CDR3 length: 15 amino acids. Per germline, CDR1 SGHDN and CDR2 FVKESK. CDR3 loop: CASSQDRYSLGKLFF. In nucleotides, the CDR3 is TGTGCCAGCAGCCAAGATCGTTATTCTTTGGGAAAACTGTTTTTT.

The gene calls are TRBV15 and TRBJ1-5, with D tentatively TRBD1 (6 bases). The CDR3 sequence is 14 residues long. V dropped 5 bases and J dropped 7 bases, with 15 bases sitting between them. Germline CDR1 and CDR2: LNHNV and YYDKDF (reference sequence). CDR3 DNA: TGTGCCACCAGCGGGGCGGACAGACTACAGCCCCAGCATTTT. Residues: CATSGADRLQPQHF.

Of note for this clone: The identical CDR3 is also encoded by other nucleotide sequences in the sample. The chain carries TRBV6-5 and TRBJ1-1, with D possibly being TRBD1 (5 bases). The V and J ends lost 5 bases and 1 base respectively, with 8 bases between them. This CDR3 region has 13 residues. CDR1 is MNHEY and CDR2 is SVGAGI in the germline V gene. The CDR3 is CASSTRGNTEAFF. In DNA form, the CDR3 reads TGTGCCAGCAGTACAAGGGGGAACACTGAAGCTTTCTTT.

The chain recombines TRBV5-1 with TRBJ2-2; D uncertain. The germline CDR1 and CDR2 sequences are SGHRS and YFSETQ. The CDR3 runs 15 residues. The V end was cut by 6 bases, the J end by 5 bases, with 17 bases between. The CDR3 DNA reads as TGCGCCAGCACCCCTTATGGGGTTGGAACCGGGGAGCTGTTTTTT. Residues: CASTPYGVGTGELFF.

The CDR3 loop reads CSVRQSLGTEAFF. As DNA, the CDR3 is TGCAGCGTTCGACAGTCCCTAGGCACTGAAGCTTTCTTT. This sequence joins TRBV29-1 and TRBJ1-1; a possible D gene is TRBD1 (5 bases). In germline, CDR1 is SQVTM, CDR2 ANQGSEA. This CDR3 is built from 13 residues. With 5 bases removed from V and 4 bases from J, the gap between germline ends came to 14 bases.

The J gene is TRBJ2-2, the V gene TRBV12-5; TRBD1 agrees at 9 bases. CDR3 length: 14 residues. Per germline, CDR1 LGHNT and CDR2 FRNRAP. Trimming took 8 bases from V and 7 from J; bases not matched to a gene: 8. CDR3 residues: CASRRDRVIGELFF. The DNA of the CDR3 is TGTGCTAGTCGCCGGGACAGGGTTATCGGGGAGCTGTTTTTT. Supplemented by reference TRBV12-5 and TRBJ2-2, the full variable domain reads DARVTQTPRHKVTEMGQEVTMRCQPILGHNTVFWYRQTMMQGLELLAYFRNRAPLDDSGMPKDRFSAEMPDATLATLKIQPSEPRDSAVYFCASRRDRVIGELFFGEGSRLTVL.

The rearrangement links TRBV9 to TRBJ2-7; TRBD2 might be the D (5 bases). Germline V gene sequence: CDR1 SGDLS, CDR2 YYNGEE. CDR3 length: 17 amino acids. V lost 2 bases and J lost 0, with 18 bases in between. CDR3 DNA: TGTGCCAGCAGCGTGAGAGGTGGCGGGTCGGGCTCCTACGAGCAGTACTTC. Translating it yields CASSVRGGGSGSYEQYF. The full variable domain, with the rest looked up from reference TRBV9 and TRBJ2-7, is DSGVTQTPKHLITATGQRVTLRCSPRSGDLSVYWYQQSLDQGLQFLIQYYNGEERAKGNILERFSAQQFPDLHSELNLSSLELGDSALYFCASSVRGGGSGSYEQYFGPGTRLTVT.

This clone came up once. This chain uses TRBV19 with TRBJ1-1, with D uncertain. The germline V gene has CDR1 LNHDA and CDR2 SQIVND (reference sequence). V dropped 3 bases and J dropped 0 bases, with 8 bases sitting between them. CDR3 length: 14 amino acids. The CDR3 bases are TGTGCCAGTAGTATTCTGTCGGTGAACACTGAAGCTTTCTTT. Amino acids: CASSILSVNTEAFF.

This rearrangement joins TRBV7-2 to TRBJ1-2; D possibly corresponds to TRBD1 (5 bases). The CDR3 extends over 16 amino acids. From germline, CDR1 is SGHTA and CDR2 FQGNSA. V was pared by 3 bases and J by 5 bases, with 19 bases between. CDR3 in DNA: TGTGCCAGCAGCTTTACTCTCCGGGGCCTGCCTTATGGCTACACCTTC. Protein: CASSFTLRGLPYGYTF.

V and J are TRBV28 and TRBJ2-7; D is unresolved. This CDR3 contains 13 residues. V was cut by 3 bases and J by 2 bases, with 8 bases left in between. Germline CDR1 is MDHEN and CDR2 is SYDVKM. The CDR3 DNA is TGTGCCAGCAGTTTTCGGGTAGCCTACGAGCAGTACTTC. Amino acid sequence: CASSFRVAYEQYF.

The V gene is TRBV30, the J gene TRBJ1-1; 7 bases align to TRBD1. V lost 0 bases and J lost 2; bases outside the gene matches: 3. The CDR3 runs 14 residues. The germline V gene encodes CDR1 GTSNPN and CDR2 SVGIG (reference sequence). The CDR3 nucleotides are TGTGCCTGGAGTGTGGGGACAGTAAACACTGAAGCTTTCTTT. It is translated as CAWSVGTVNTEAFF.

This chain uses TRBV9 with TRBJ2-1, with a weak D call TRBD2 (6 bases). The CDR3 is 15 amino acids. Germline assignment: CDR1 SGDLS and CDR2 YYNGEE. V was cut by 1 base and J by 2 bases, with 10 bases left in between. The CDR3 is CASSVRGIAYNEQFF. The CDR3 DNA follows: TGTGCCAGCAGCGTACGGGGGATCGCCTACAATGAGCAGTTCTTC.

This chain connects TRBV27 to TRBJ2-7; 7 nucleotides agree with TRBD1. The CDR3 totals 16 residues. Unmatched junction bases numbered 10, after V lost 2 bases and J lost 3 bases. Per germline, CDR1 MNHEY and CDR2 SMNVEV (reference sequence). The CDR3 region has the DNA TGTGCCAGCAGTTTAGAGTTCGGGACAGACAACTACGAGCAGTACTTC. Its translation: CASSLEFGTDNYEQYF.

The chain carries TRBV10-3 and TRBJ2-3; D perhaps matches TRBD2 (6 bases). The V gene's germline CDR1 is ENHRY and CDR2 SYGVKD. The CDR3 loop spans 16 amino acids. V lost 0 bases and J 0 bases, leaving 10 bases between the germline ends. The CDR3 sequence: CAISESRGESTDTQYF. CDR3 DNA: TGTGCCATCAGTGAGTCCCGCGGGGAGAGCACAGATACGCAGTATTTT.

The chain carries TRBV7-8 and TRBJ2-2, with 11 bases identical to TRBD2. The CDR3 extends over 18 amino acids. In germline, CDR1 is SGHVS, CDR2 FQNEAQ. V lost 0 bases and J lost 4; bases outside the gene matches: 7. The CDR3 DNA reads as TGTGCCAGCAGCTTAGCGCGACTAGCGGGGATTACCACCGGGGAGCTGTTTTTT. Translated, it gives CASSLARLAGITTGELFF.